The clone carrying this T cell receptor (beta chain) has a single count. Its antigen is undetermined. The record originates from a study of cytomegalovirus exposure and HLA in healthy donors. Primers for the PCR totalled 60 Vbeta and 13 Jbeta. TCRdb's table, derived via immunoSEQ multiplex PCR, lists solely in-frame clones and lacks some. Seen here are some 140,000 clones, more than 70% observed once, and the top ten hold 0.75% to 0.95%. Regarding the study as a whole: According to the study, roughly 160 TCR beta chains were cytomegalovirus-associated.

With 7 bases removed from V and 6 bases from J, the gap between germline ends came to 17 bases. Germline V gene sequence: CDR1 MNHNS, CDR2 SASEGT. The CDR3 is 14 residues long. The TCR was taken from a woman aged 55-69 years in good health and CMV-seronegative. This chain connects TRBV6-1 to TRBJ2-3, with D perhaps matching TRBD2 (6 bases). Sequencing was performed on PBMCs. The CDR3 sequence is CASIFTSNMDTQYF. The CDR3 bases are TGTGCCAGCATATTCACTAGCAACATGGATACGCAGTATTTT.